This record concerns one TCR beta chain sequence. Its antigen is unknown. This entry is derived from a study of T cell repertoires and HLA-DP antigens. Study-level findings and limits: A non-physiological HeLa system presented antigen to total CD4+ responders.

CDR1 and CDR2 from the germline V gene are KGHSH and LQKENI. The CDR3 is 19 amino acids. Trimming took 1 base from V and 2 from J; bases not matched to a gene: 10. Assay: immunoSEQ multiplex PCR; the TCRdb copy retains only in-frame clones and omits some. The sample includes approximately 86,000 clones, about 89% of them seen just once. J is TRBJ2-2 and V is TRBV18; 10 bases line up with TRBD2. The source of this sequence is a man in his forties or fifties in good health and CMV-seronegative. The source material was CD4+ T cells from PBMCs. As DNA, the CDR3 is TGTGCCAGCTCACCACGTGCCCCTAGCGGGGGCGGTAACACCGGGGAGCTGTTTTTT. It encodes CASSPRAPSGGGNTGELFF.